This record covers a single T cell receptor (beta chain). This entry is derived from a study of cytomegalovirus exposure and HLA in healthy donors. Study-wide background: In an earlier analysis, around 100 million unique TCR beta sequences were found from about 179 million T cells.

60 Vbeta and 13 Jbeta primers were used in PCR. TCRdb's table, derived via immunoSEQ multiplex PCR, lists solely in-frame clones and lacks some. The sample contains 150,000 or so clones, roughly four fifths of which appear only once. Healthy bone marrow donors supplied every sample. The sequence derives from a woman aged 40 to 50 in good health and CMV-seronegative. Sequenced: PBMCs.

CDR3 in DNA: TGTGCCAGCAGCACCTACACAGATACGCAGTATTTT. Protein: CASSTYTDTQYF. The genes are TRBV27 and TRBJ2-3, with D unclear. Trimming left V 6 bases short and J 2 bases short, with 6 bases between. In germline, CDR1 is MNHEY, CDR2 SMNVEV (reference sequence). The CDR3 covers 12 residues.